The 2 T cell receptor beta chains below come from one sample, sequenced in a study of cytomegalovirus exposure and HLA in healthy donors. The primer mix had 60 Vbeta and 13 Jbeta primers. The table came from immunoSEQ multiplex PCR; TCRdb's copy has only in-frame clones and leaves some out. The data hold roughly 49,000 clones, with roughly 80% observed a single time. Sequenced material: PBMCs. All receptors come from a woman aged 40 to 50 in good health and CMV-seropositive.

The chain is built from TRBV30 and TRBJ2-7, with D perhaps matching TRBD2 (5 bases). The CDR3 totals 13 residues. Germline lookup yields CDR1 GTSNPN and CDR2 SVGIG (reference sequence). V dropped 0 bases and J dropped 4 bases, with 10 bases sitting between them. This CDR3 reads CAWSVLAGYEQYF. The CDR3 DNA is TGTGCCTGGAGTGTACTGGCGGGTTACGAGCAGTACTTC.

This clone was observed a handful of times. This chain connects TRBV6-1 to TRBJ1-6; 8 nucleotides agree with TRBD1. CDR3 size: 14 residues. J was trimmed by 5 bases and V by 6 bases; bases with no gene match: 3. The germline V gene has CDR1 MNHNS and CDR2 SASEGT. The CDR3 DNA reads TGTGCCAGCAGAACAGGGGGTCATAATTCACCCCTCCACTTT. This sequence encodes CASRTGGHNSPLHF.